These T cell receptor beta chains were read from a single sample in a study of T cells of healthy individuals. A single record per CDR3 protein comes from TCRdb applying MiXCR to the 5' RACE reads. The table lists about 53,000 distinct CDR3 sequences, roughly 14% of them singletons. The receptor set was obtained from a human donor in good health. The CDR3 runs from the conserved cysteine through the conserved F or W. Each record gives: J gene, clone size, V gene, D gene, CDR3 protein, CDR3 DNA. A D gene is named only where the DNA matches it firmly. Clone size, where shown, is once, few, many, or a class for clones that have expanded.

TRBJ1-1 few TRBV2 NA CASSIRRGANTEAFF TGTGCCAGCAGCATCAGGAGGGGGGCTAACACTGAAGCTTTCTTT
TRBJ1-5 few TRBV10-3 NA CAISELASNQPQHF TGTGCCATCAGTGAGCTCGCTAGCAATCAGCCCCAGCATTTT
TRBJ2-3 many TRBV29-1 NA CSVRPRGTDTQYF TGCAGCGTTAGACCGCGGGGCACAGATACGCAGTATTTT
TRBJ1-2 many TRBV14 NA CASSRWRDTLYGYTF TGTGCCAGCAGCCGTTGGCGGGACACTCTCTATGGCTACACCTTC
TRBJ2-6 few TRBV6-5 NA CASSSPPGGSSGANVLTF TGTGCCAGCAGTTCCCCTCCAGGGGGGAGCTCTGGGGCCAACGTCCTGACTTTC
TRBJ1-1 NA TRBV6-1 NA CASSSVRDTEAFF TGTGCCAGCAGTTCCGTGAGGGACACTGAAGCTTTCTTT
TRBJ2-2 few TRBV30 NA CACWGGASTGELFF TGTGCCTGCTGGGGGGGGGCGAGCACCGGGGAGCTGTTTTTT
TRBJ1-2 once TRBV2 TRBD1 CANRDRATNYGYTF TGTGCCAACCGTGACAGGGCCACTAACTATGGCTACACCTTC
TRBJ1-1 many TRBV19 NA CASTRTPTAREAFF TGTGCCAGTACTCGAACGCCGACAGCGCGGGAAGCTTTCTTT
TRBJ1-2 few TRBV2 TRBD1 CASSIQGALGYGYTF TGTGCCAGCAGTATACAGGGGGCTCTAGGCTATGGCTACACCTTC
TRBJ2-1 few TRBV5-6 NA CASSLVDEQFF TGTGCCAGCAGCTTGGTCGATGAGCAGTTCTTC
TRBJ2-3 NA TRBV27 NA CAGSLSTGRGTDTQYF TGTGCCGGCAGTTTATCTACGGGGCGAGGAACAGATACGCAGTATTTT
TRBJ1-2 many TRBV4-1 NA CASSQEVPRDVYGYTF TGCGCCAGCAGCCAAGAAGTGCCTAGGGACGTATATGGCTACACCTTC
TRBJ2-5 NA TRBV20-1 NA CSARDGAGDRETQYF TGCAGTGCTAGAGACGGGGCAGGGGACCGAGAGACCCAGTACTTC
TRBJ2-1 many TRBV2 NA CASSDDSSYNEQFF TGTGCCAGCAGTGACGACAGCTCCTACAATGAGCAGTTCTTC
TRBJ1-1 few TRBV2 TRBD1 CANRQGGEAFF TGTGCCAATCGGCAGGGGGGGGAAGCTTTCTTT
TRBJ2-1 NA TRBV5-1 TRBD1 CASSLGGTGGWYEQFF TGCGCCAGCAGCTTGGGCGGGACAGGGGGCTGGTATGAGCAGTTCTTC
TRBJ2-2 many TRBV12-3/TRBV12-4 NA CASGPRATGELFF TGTGCCAGCGGGCCCCGAGCCACCGGGGAGCTGTTTTTT
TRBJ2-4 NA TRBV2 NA CASSENGGVDIQYF TGTGCCAGCAGTGAAAACGGAGGGGTGGACATTCAGTACTTC
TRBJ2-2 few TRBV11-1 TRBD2 CASSFGGGDLFDTGELFF TGTGCCAGCAGCTTCGGCGGGGGGGATCTGTTTGACACCGGGGAGCTGTTTTTT
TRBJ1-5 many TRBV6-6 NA CASSYIGSNQPQHF TGTGCCAGCAGTTACATAGGTTCCAATCAGCCCCAGCATTTT
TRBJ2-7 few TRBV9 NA CASSVEDFYEQHF TGTGCCAGCAGCGTAGAGGACTTCTACGAGCAGCACTTC
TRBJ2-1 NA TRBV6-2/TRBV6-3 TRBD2 CASSPGLAGVNEQFF TGTGCCAGCAGCCCTGGACTAGCGGGAGTGAATGAGCAGTTCTTC
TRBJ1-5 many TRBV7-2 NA CASSLSVGNQPQHF TGTGCCAGCAGCTTATCCGTTGGCAATCAGCCCCAGCATTTT
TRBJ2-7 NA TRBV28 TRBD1 CASSHNMGQGNYEQYF TGTGCCAGCAGTCATAATATGGGACAGGGTAACTACGAGCAGTACTTC
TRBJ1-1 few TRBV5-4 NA CASSSFVGTEAFF TGTGCCAGCAGCTCCTTCGTCGGGACTGAAGCTTTCTTT
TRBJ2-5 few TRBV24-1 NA CATSDPRTEYQETQYF TGTGCCACCAGTGATCCCCGGACGGAATACCAAGAGACCCAGTACTTC
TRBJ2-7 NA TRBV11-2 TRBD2 CASSLSGRAHEQCF TGTGCCAGCAGCTTGAGCGGGAGGGCACACGAGCAGTGCTTC